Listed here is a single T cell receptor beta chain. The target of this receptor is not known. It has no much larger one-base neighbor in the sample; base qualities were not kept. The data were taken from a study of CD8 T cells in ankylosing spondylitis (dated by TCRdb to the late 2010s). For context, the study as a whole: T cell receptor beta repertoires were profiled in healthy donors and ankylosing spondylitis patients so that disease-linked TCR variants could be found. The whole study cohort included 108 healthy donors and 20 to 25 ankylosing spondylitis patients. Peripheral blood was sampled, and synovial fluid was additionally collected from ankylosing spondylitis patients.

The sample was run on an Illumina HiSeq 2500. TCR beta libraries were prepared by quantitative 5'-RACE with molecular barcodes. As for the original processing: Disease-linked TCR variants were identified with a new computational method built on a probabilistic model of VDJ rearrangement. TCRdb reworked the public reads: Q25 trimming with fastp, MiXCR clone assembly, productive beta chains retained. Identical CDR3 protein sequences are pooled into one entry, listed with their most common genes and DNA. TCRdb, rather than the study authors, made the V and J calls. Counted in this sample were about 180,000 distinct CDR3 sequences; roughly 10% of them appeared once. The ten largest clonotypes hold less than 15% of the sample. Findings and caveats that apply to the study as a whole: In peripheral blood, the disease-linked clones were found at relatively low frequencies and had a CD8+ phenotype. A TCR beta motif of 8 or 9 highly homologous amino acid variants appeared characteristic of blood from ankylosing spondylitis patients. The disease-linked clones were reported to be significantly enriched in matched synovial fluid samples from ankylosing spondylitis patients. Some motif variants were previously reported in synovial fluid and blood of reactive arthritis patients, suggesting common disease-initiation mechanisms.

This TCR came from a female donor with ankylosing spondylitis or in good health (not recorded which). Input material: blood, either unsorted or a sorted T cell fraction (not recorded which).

The sequence in DNA is TGTGCCACCAGCAGAGGCAAAAGCTCTGGGGCCAACGTCCTGACTTTC. It translates to CATSRGKSSGANVLTF. The sequence is built from TRBV15 and TRBJ2-6; too little of a D gene remains to name it. The germline ends are 7 bases apart after V is trimmed by 1 base and J by 0 bases. The CDR3 measures 16 amino acids from cysteine to phenylalanine. Of the read, only the CDR3 DNA is kept; its 48 bases are in frame from base 1. Looking up the germline V gene (reference sequence) yields CDR1 LNHNV and CDR2 YYDKDF.